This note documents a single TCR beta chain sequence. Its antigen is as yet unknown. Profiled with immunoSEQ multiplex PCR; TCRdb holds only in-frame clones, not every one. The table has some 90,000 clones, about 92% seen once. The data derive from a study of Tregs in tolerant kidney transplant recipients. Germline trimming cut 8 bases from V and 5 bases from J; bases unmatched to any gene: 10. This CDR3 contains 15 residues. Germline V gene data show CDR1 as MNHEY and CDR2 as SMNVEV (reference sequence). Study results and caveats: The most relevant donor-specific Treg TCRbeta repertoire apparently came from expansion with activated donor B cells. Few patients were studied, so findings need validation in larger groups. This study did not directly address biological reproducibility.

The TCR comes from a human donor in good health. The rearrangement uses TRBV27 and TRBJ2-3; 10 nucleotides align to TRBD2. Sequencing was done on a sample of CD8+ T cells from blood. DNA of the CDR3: TGTGCCAGCGATCCCGGGACTAGCGCAGGAGATACGCAGTATTTT. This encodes CASDPGTSAGDTQYF.